The rows below give T cell receptor beta chains drawn from one sample of a study of cytomegalovirus exposure and HLA in healthy donors. The data were produced by immunoSEQ multiplex PCR, yet TCRdb's version contains in-frame clones alone and is incomplete. The sample comprises over 150,000 clones, roughly three quarters of which are singletons, and over 1.1% rests with the top ten. Sequencing used PBMCs. Receptor source: a man between 60 and 70 years old in good health and CMV-seronegative. Each CDR3 is given with its conserved first and last residue. A D gene is named only where the DNA matches it firmly. Expanded clones are given a class, and other clones once, few, many or no size at all.

D gene	clone size	V gene	J gene	CDR3 DNA	CDR3 protein
TRBD2	-	TRBV4-1	TRBJ2-5	TGCGCCAGCAGCCAAGAAGCGGGGGCCGGGGGGGCGGTGGCTACCCAGTACTTC	CASSQEAGAGGAVATQYF
-	-	TRBV7-9	TRBJ1-1	TGTGCCAGCAGCCTAAACAAGGGAGGGGGCACTGAAGCTTTCTTT	CASSLNKGGGTEAFF
TRBD1	-	TRBV25-1	TRBJ1-6	TGTGCCAGCAGTTTCGGGACAGGGAATTCACCCCTCCACTTT	CASSFGTGNSPLHF
-	-	TRBV10-3	TRBJ2-5	TGTGCCATCAGTGAGTCTCCCAGACAAGAGACCCAGTACTTC	CAISESPRQETQYF
TRBD2	-	TRBV9	TRBJ2-1	TGTGCCAGCAGCGTAGGGACTAGCGGGAGCTATGAGCAGTTCTTC	CASSVGTSGSYEQFF
-	few	TRBV28	TRBJ2-3	TGTGCCAGCAGTTTGTCGGGGAGAAGCACAGATACGCAGTATTTT	CASSLSGRSTDTQYF
-	-	TRBV30	TRBJ1-2	TGTGCCTGGACCCATTGGCAGGCCTATGGCTACACCTTC	CAWTHWQAYGYTF
TRBD1	-	TRBV5-6	TRBJ1-2	TGTGCCAGCAGCTTAGGCGGGACAGGAGCTAACTATGGCTACACCTTC	CASSLGGTGANYGYTF
TRBD2	-	TRBV28	TRBJ2-2	TGTGCCACCCTAGCGGGGGGCCAGGGCGGGGAGCTGTTTTTT	CATLAGGQGGELFF
-	-	TRBV5-1	TRBJ1-5	TGCGCCAGCAGCTTGGAGGGTTCGGAGGGCAATCAGCCCCAGCATTTT	CASSLEGSEGNQPQHF
TRBD2	-	TRBV28	TRBJ2-7	TGTGCCAGCAGTTCGCCGACAGGGACTAGCGGGAGGGCCCAGTACTTC	CASSSPTGTSGRAQYF
TRBD2	-	TRBV9	TRBJ2-4	TGTGCCAGCAGCGTAGGTGAGACTAGCGGGAGAAGCATTCAGTACTTC	CASSVGETSGRSIQYF
-	-	TRBV10-3	TRBJ2-3	TGTGCCACCCGAGGGGGGGGTGCAGATACGCAGTATTTT	CATRGGGADTQYF
TRBD1	-	TRBV11-3	TRBJ2-2	TGTGCCAGCAGTTTGGGGACAGGGCCTGCCGGGGAGCTGTTTTTT	CASSLGTGPAGELFF
TRBD1	-	TRBV7-2	TRBJ1-3	TGTGCCAGCAGCCCCAGGGGGGCAGCTGGAAACACCATATATTTT	CASSPRGAAGNTIYF
-	-	TRBV7-9	TRBJ1-1	TGTTCCAGCAGCTTAGCGATAGCTCGGGACACTGAAGCTTTCTTT	CSSSLAIARDTEAFF
TRBD2	-	TRBV6-1	TRBJ2-7	TGTGCCAGCCCCCCCCTTCTAGCGGGAATCTACGAGCAGTACTTC	CASPPLLAGIYEQYF
TRBD2	-	TRBV7-3	TRBJ2-3	TGTGCCAGCAGCTTAACCCCTATTGCGGGGGGGCAGGCAGATACGCAGTATTTT	CASSLTPIAGGQADTQYF
-	-	TRBV6-1	TRBJ1-1	TGTGCCAGCAGGGACAGCACGGGTTTCTTT	CASRDSTGFF
-	-	TRBV7-7	TRBJ2-5	TGTGCCAGCAGCTTAGGAAACGGGGGGCCACAAGAGACCCAGTACTTC	CASSLGNGGPQETQYF
-	-	TRBV19	TRBJ2-4	TGTGCCAGTACCACTCCCGGGGGAAACATTCAGTACTTC	CASTTPGGNIQYF
-	-	TRBV29-1	TRBJ2-7	TGCAGCGTTAAAGTAGGACTTCCCTACGAGCAGTACTTC	CSVKVGLPYEQYF
TRBD2	-	TRBV13	TRBJ2-7	TGTGCCAGCAGCGGCAGCGGGAGCCCCCACTACGAGCAGTACTTC	CASSGSGSPHYEQYF
-	-	TRBV27	TRBJ2-1	TGTGCCAGCAGTTTAATCCCCCTGGGGCAGGATCCCTACAATGAGCAGTTCTTC	CASSLIPLGQDPYNEQFF
TRBD1	-	TRBV7-9	TRBJ2-3	TGTGCCAGCAGCTTACGGGGGACAGGGAGCACAGATACGCAGTATTTT	CASSLRGTGSTDTQYF
TRBD2	few	TRBV5-4	TRBJ2-5	TGTGCCAGCAGCTCGAGCGGGAGGGCCCCTCAAGAGACCCAGTACTTC	CASSSSGRAPQETQYF
-	-	TRBV27	TRBJ1-1	TGTGCCAGCAGTTTAGAGACAGCTTCCACTGAAGCTTTCTTT	CASSLETASTEAFF
TRBD1	-	TRBV7-3	TRBJ2-3	TGTGCCAGCAGCAAACCCCCGGGACAGGGAAACACAGATACGCAGTATTTT	CASSKPPGQGNTDTQYF
TRBD1	-	TRBV5-4	TRBJ2-1	TGTGCCAGCAGCCGAGACAGGGTAACTTACAATGAGCAGTTCTTC	CASSRDRVTYNEQFF
TRBD2	-	TRBV5-1	TRBJ2-7	TGCGCCAGCAGCTGGGGACTAGCGGGGGCTGGGGAGCAGTACTTC	CASSWGLAGAGEQYF
TRBD2	-	TRBV5-1	TRBJ2-7	TGCGCCAGCAGCTTGGGCTCTAGCGGACCCCCACTCGAGCAGTACTTC	CASSLGSSGPPLEQYF
-	once	TRBV28	TRBJ1-4	TGTGCCAGCACCCCCGGGAGGGGAAAACTGTTTTTT	CASTPGRGKLFF
TRBD1	-	TRBV5-5	TRBJ2-7	TGTGCCAGCAGCCTACATCAGGGGGACACCTACGAGCAGTACTTC	CASSLHQGDTYEQYF
TRBD1	few	TRBV7-2	TRBJ2-1	TGTGCCAGCAGCCTATGGACAGGGGGAAGCTCCTACAATGAGCAGTTCTTC	CASSLWTGGSSYNEQFF
TRBD2	few	TRBV28	TRBJ2-3	TGTGCCAGCAGTTTAGGGGACTACCGCACAGATACGCAGTATTTT	CASSLGDYRTDTQYF
-	few	TRBV6-5	TRBJ2-7	TGTGCCAGCAGTTACTCTCGGGGGGCCCCCTACGAGCAGTACTTC	CASSYSRGAPYEQYF
TRBD1	-	TRBV29-1	TRBJ2-6	TGCAGCGTAGCCGGGACAGGGGGAGTTTCTGGGGCCAACGTCCTGACTTTC	CSVAGTGGVSGANVLTF